What follows are 20 T cell receptor beta chains derived from one specimen sequenced in a study of blood T cell repertoires in COVID-19. Sequencing used immunoSEQ multiplex PCR; TCRdb keeps in-frame clones, though not all of them. The sample holds roughly 380,000 clones; approximately 89% are singletons and the top ten take around 3.9%. Sequenced material: peripheral blood. The origin of the receptors is a woman in her fifties or sixties with COVID-19, enrolled during active disease.

The chain joins TRBV4-1 to TRBJ2-4; 10 bases fit TRBD1. V was pared by 3 bases and J by 11 bases, with 10 bases of the junction left unmatched. CDR1 MGHRA and CDR2 YSYEKL come from the germline V gene. The CDR3 contains 15 residues. CDR3 residues: CASSQEDRGWLVQYF. CDR3 DNA sequence: TGCGCCAGCAGCCAGGAGGACAGGGGGTGGCTAGTTCAGTACTTC.

V and J are TRBV15 and TRBJ1-2; no clear D gene. The germline V and J ends were trimmed by 0 bases and 1 base, with 6 bases remaining between them. The CDR3 runs to 14 residues. Per germline, CDR1 LNHNV and CDR2 YYDKDF (reference sequence). The CDR3 nucleotides read TGTGCCACCAGCAGAGATCCAAATAACTATGGCTACACCTTC. The encoded protein is CATSRDPNNYGYTF.

V and J are TRBV28 and TRBJ1-3; D ambiguous. The CDR3 spans 14 residues. The V end lost 4 bases, the J end lost 0 bases, and 7 bases lay between the germline ends. Germline CDR1 is MDHEN and CDR2 is SYDVKM. CDR3 sequence (DNA): TGTGCCAGCAGTTCCCCGTTCTCTGGAAACACCATATATTTT. Amino acid sequence: CASSSPFSGNTIYF.

The chain has TRBV28 and TRBJ2-3; possible D gene TRBD2, 5 bases. This CDR3 has 13 residues. The V gene lost 10 bases and the J gene lost 5 bases, with 16 bases spanning the gap. CDR1 is MDHEN and CDR2 is SYDVKM in the germline V gene. CDR3 DNA sequence: TGTGCCACCGAGGGATTTGGTGTAGATACGCAGTATTTT. Its translation: CATEGFGVDTQYF.

The rearrangement uses TRBV2 and TRBJ1-5, with 9 bases identical to TRBD1. Germline V gene lookup returns CDR1 SNHLY and CDR2 FYNNEI. V trimming: 6 bases; J trimming: 5 bases; junction bases outside the gene matches: 5. The CDR3 contains 14 residues. CDR3 region: CASRRTGVDQPQHF. The DNA for the CDR3 is TGTGCCAGCAGACGGACAGGGGTGGATCAGCCCCAGCATTTT.

This chain connects TRBV28 to TRBJ1-5, with D possibly TRBD1 on 5 matching bases. Germline-derived CDR1 and CDR2 are MDHEN and SYDVKM. Trimming shortened V by 5 bases and J by 0 bases, and 8 bases separated the two germline ends. The CDR3 length is 14 residues. DNA of the CDR3: TGTGCCAGCAGTCCCGGGGGTAGCAATCAGCCCCAGCATTTT. It translates to CASSPGGSNQPQHF. The whole variable domain, remainder taken from reference TRBV28 and TRBJ1-5, is DVKVTQSSRYLVKRTGEKVFLECVQDMDHENMFWYRQDPGLGLRLIYFSYDVKMKEKGDIPEGYSVSREKKERFSLILESASTNQTSMYLCASSPGGSNQPQHFGDGTRLSIL.

V gene TRBV27 combines with J gene TRBJ2-3, with 8 bases aligning to TRBD2. This CDR3 region has 18 residues. Germline-derived CDR1 and CDR2 are MNHEY and SMNVEV (reference sequence). V was pared by 2 bases and J by 5 bases, with 15 bases of the junction left unmatched. CDR3 sequence (DNA): TGTGCCAGCAGTTTAGCCCGTTTCGGCGGGGGGCGCAAAGATACGCAGTATTTT. Residues: CASSLARFGGGRKDTQYF.

This chain connects TRBV25-1 to TRBJ2-2, with 7 bases matching TRBD1. V was clipped by 8 bases and J by 4 bases; unmatched bases: 4. The CDR3 has 13 residues. Germline assignment: CDR1 MGHDK and CDR2 SYGVNS. The CDR3 is CASRRDSTGELFF. CDR3 nucleotides: TGTGCCAGCCGCCGGGACAGCACCGGGGAGCTGTTTTTT.

The rearrangement joins TRBV11-2 to TRBJ1-2; the D gene is possibly TRBD1 (6 bases). CDR1 and CDR2 from the germline V gene are SGHAT and FQNNGV. CDR3 length equals 17 residues. V was cut by 3 bases and J by 0 bases, with 17 bases left in between. The CDR3 loop reads CASSFAGTPIANYGYTF. The CDR3 DNA reads as TGTGCCAGCAGCTTTGCCGGGACACCCATAGCTAACTATGGCTACACCTTC.

This rearrangement joins TRBV2 to TRBJ1-2; 7 bases are a match to TRBD1. CDR3 length equals 14 residues. V was clipped by 6 bases and J by 4 bases; unmatched bases: 8. The V gene's germline CDR1 is SNHLY and CDR2 FYNNEI. Here the CDR3 DNA reads TGTGCCAGCAGGGGGGGACAGTCCAGCTATGGCTACACCTTC. It is translated as CASRGGQSSYGYTF. The full variable domain, rest sourced from reference TRBV2 and TRBJ1-2, is EPEVTQTPSHQVTQMGQEVILRCVPISNHLYFYWYRQILGQKVEFLVSFYNNEISEKSEIFDDQFSVERPDGSNFTLKIRSTKLEDSAMYFCASRGGQSSYGYTFGSGTRLTVV.

The rearrangement links TRBV19 to TRBJ1-1; TRBD1 matches at 9 bases. CDR1 is LNHDA, CDR2 SQIVND, per germline (reference sequence). V was pared by 10 bases and J by 0 bases, with 3 bases of the junction left unmatched. The CDR3 length is 13 residues. The CDR3 DNA follows: TGTGCCACAAGGGACAGGGTGAACACTGAAGCTTTCTTT. Translation gives CATRDRVNTEAFF.

The V and J genes are TRBV5-4 and TRBJ1-3; D gene ambiguous. The V gene lost 0 bases and the J gene lost 2 bases, with 9 bases spanning the gap. From germline, CDR1 is SGHNT and CDR2 YYREEE (reference sequence). The CDR3 extends over 15 amino acids. The CDR3 DNA reads as TGTGCCAGCAGCTTGGATGCGGGCGCTGGAAACACCATATATTTT. Translating it yields CASSLDAGAGNTIYF.

This rearrangement joins TRBV2 to TRBJ2-3, with 8 bases matching TRBD1. With V trimmed by 4 bases and J by 5 bases, 5 bases remained unmatched. Looked up from germline, CDR1 is SNHLY and CDR2 is FYNNEI. The CDR3 runs 14 residues. The CDR3 reads CASSVRGQRDTQYF. The CDR3 DNA follows: TGTGCCAGCAGTGTCAGGGGGCAAAGAGATACGCAGTATTTT.

The chain has TRBV28 and TRBJ1-4; D gene unclear. Germline CDR1 MDHEN, CDR2 SYDVKM. Deletions cut 7 bases from V and 4 bases from J, with 13 bases between. The CDR3 contains 14 residues. The CDR3 protein is CASTTYSLNEKLFF. CDR3 coding DNA: TGTGCCAGCACCACCTACAGTCTTAATGAAAAACTGTTTTTT.

This clone was found once. In nucleotides, the CDR3 is TGTGCCAGCTCACCACCAAACAGGTTGCACGACACTGAAGCTTTCTTT. This gives the protein CASSPPNRLHDTEAFF. The chain uses TRBV18 and TRBJ1-1; D might be TRBD1 (5 bases). The CDR3 extends over 16 amino acids. Between the trimmed V and J ends, which lost 0 bases and 3 bases, there was a span of 14 bases. Germline CDR1 and CDR2: KGHSH and LQKENI.

The chain uses TRBV16 and TRBJ1-6; D remains ambiguous. This CDR3 comprises 15 residues. Germline V gene lookup returns CDR1 KGHSY and CDR2 FQNENV. With 0 bases removed from V and 14 bases from J, the gap between germline ends came to 17 bases. CDR3 in amino acids: CASSQSSAGETSLHF. The CDR3, as DNA: TGTGCCAGCAGCCAATCGTCGGCGGGAGAGACTTCCCTCCACTTT.

V gene TRBV10-1 combines with J gene TRBJ2-3; TRBD1 is a possible D gene (5 bases). CDR3 size: 16 residues. Trimming removed 8 bases at V and 1 base at J, with 19 bases between. Germline lookup yields CDR1 WNHNN and CDR2 SYGVQD (reference sequence). The CDR3 sequence: CASSDRGHIGTDTQYF. CDR3 DNA: TGCGCCAGCTCAGACCGCGGACATATCGGCACAGATACGCAGTATTTT.

The chain joins TRBV7-2 to TRBJ1-4; tentative D call: TRBD1 (5 bases). Germline-derived CDR1 and CDR2 are SGHTA and FQGNSA. This CDR3 has 15 residues. Trimming left V 7 bases short and J 3 bases short, with 15 bases between. This CDR3 is CASTLATAANEKLFF. The CDR3 coding sequence is TGTGCCAGCACCCTAGCGACAGCAGCTAATGAAAAACTGTTTTTT.

The V and J genes are TRBV5-1 and TRBJ1-5, with 8 nucleotides matching TRBD1. This CDR3 has 15 amino acids. Per the germline V gene, CDR1 is SGHRS and CDR2 is YFSETQ. The ends lost 4 bases at V and 4 bases at J; junction bases unmatched: 7. CDR3 sequence: CASSPRQGPNQPQHF. CDR3 DNA: TGCGCCAGCAGCCCCAGACAGGGGCCAAATCAGCCCCAGCATTTT.

The V gene is TRBV5-6, the J gene TRBJ2-7, with 8 bases identical to TRBD2. The CDR3 is made up of 17 amino acids. CDR1 SGHDT and CDR2 YYEEEE come from the germline V gene. The J segment lost 5 bases and the V segment lost 3 bases, leaving 16 bases of the junction unmatched. The CDR3 reads CASSSLGAGGGPDEQYF. The CDR3 nucleotides read TGTGCCAGCAGCTCCCTGGGTGCGGGGGGAGGTCCAGACGAGCAGTACTTC.